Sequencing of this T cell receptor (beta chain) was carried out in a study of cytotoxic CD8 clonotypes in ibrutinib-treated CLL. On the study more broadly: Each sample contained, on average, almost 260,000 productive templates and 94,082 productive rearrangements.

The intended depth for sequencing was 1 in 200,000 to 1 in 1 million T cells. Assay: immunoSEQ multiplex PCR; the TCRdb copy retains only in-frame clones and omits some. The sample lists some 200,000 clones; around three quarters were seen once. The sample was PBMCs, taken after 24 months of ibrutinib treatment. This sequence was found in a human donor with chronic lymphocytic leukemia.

The CDR3 bases are TGTGCCAGCAGCACACTAGCGGGAGATGATACGCAGTATTTT. Protein sequence: CASSTLAGDDTQYF. This chain joins TRBV7-3 and TRBJ2-3; 11 bases fit TRBD2. V dropped 5 bases and J dropped 6; count of bases not matched to a gene: 4. Germline values: CDR1 SGHTA, CDR2 FQGTGA. CDR3 length: 14 amino acids.